Listed below are T cell receptor beta chains from one sample, sequenced in a study of blood T cell repertoires in COVID-19. The repertoire was sequenced with immunoSEQ multiplex PCR; TCRdb's copy has only in-frame clones and lacks some. The table has some 140,000 clones, about 81% seen once. The source material was peripheral blood. All receptors derive from a woman of 80 years or more with acute or convalescent COVID-19. The CDR3 runs from the conserved cysteine through the conserved F or W. The D gene is left open where the match is weak. The size field is filled for only some rows; it gives once, few, many or a size class.

D: .; J: TRBJ1-6; V: TRBV9; length: 14; size: .; DNA: TGTGCCAGCAGCGTAGCACAGGATAATTCACCCCTCCACTTT; CDR3: CASSVAQDNSPLHF
D: TRBD2; J: TRBJ2-6; V: TRBV5-6; length: 16; size: .; DNA: TGTGCCAGCAGCTTGAGGGGAGGGACCGGGGCCAACGTCCTGACTTTC; CDR3: CASSLRGGTGANVLTF
D: TRBD2; J: TRBJ2-1; V: TRBV5-1; length: 15; size: .; DNA: TGCGCCAGCAGCTTGGGCGGGACTAGCGTCAATGAGCAGTTCTTC; CDR3: CASSLGGTSVNEQFF
D: .; J: TRBJ1-6; V: TRBV30; length: 13; size: .; DNA: TGTGCCTGGAGAGGAGTTCGTTTTTCACCCCTCCACTTT; CDR3: CAWRGVRFSPLHF
D: TRBD1; J: TRBJ1-6; V: TRBV6-6; length: 16; size: .; DNA: TGTGCCAGCAGTTCAAGACAGGGGGCCTATAATTCACCCCTCCACTTT; CDR3: CASSSRQGAYNSPLHF
D: .; J: TRBJ1-6; V: TRBV5-6; length: 12; size: .; DNA: TGTGCCAGCAGCGGACAAGGTTCACCCCTCCACTTT; CDR3: CASSGQGSPLHF
D: TRBD2; J: TRBJ2-3; V: TRBV11-3; length: 16; size: .; DNA: TGTGCCAGCAGCGTCGGGACTAGCGGACGCACAGATACGCAGTATTTT; CDR3: CASSVGTSGRTDTQYF
D: TRBD2; J: TRBJ2-3; V: TRBV11-2; length: 15; size: .; DNA: TGTGCCAGCAGCTCGGGAACTAGCGGGGTAAATACGCAGTATTTT; CDR3: CASSSGTSGVNTQYF
D: .; J: TRBJ2-1; V: TRBV24-1; length: 16; size: .; DNA: TGTGCCACCAGTGACAATACAGGGTCTTCCTCGGATGAGCAGTTCTTC; CDR3: CATSDNTGSSSDEQFF
D: .; J: TRBJ2-7; V: TRBV27; length: 14; size: few; DNA: TGTGCCAGCAGTAGACTAGTGGGTTCCTACGAGCAGTACTTC; CDR3: CASSRLVGSYEQYF
D: .; J: TRBJ1-2; V: TRBV4-3; length: 16; size: .; DNA: TGCGCCAGCAGCCAAGATTTCGGACGGGGAAACTATGGCTACACCTTC; CDR3: CASSQDFGRGNYGYTF
D: .; J: TRBJ1-2; V: TRBV5-5; length: 11; size: .; DNA: TGTGCCAGCGAGAGACAGTCGCTCCCCACCTTC; CDR3: CASERQSLPTF
D: TRBD2; J: TRBJ2-1; V: TRBV7-2; length: 14; size: .; DNA: TGTGCCAGCAGCTTAAGTGGGAGGGTTAATGAGCAGTTCTTC; CDR3: CASSLSGRVNEQFF
D: .; J: TRBJ2-5; V: TRBV21-1; length: 16; size: .; DNA: TGTGCCAGCAGCAAGACTACCCCAAAACATAAAGAGACCCAGTACTTC; CDR3: CASSKTTPKHKETQYF
D: .; J: TRBJ2-6; V: TRBV5-1; length: 17; size: .; DNA: TGCGCCAGCAGCTTGTTTTACGGGTTATCTGGGGCCAACGTCCTGACTTTC; CDR3: CASSLFYGLSGANVLTF
D: .; J: TRBJ1-1; V: TRBV9; length: 13; size: few; DNA: TGTGCCAGCAGCGAGACGACATTCGCGACAGCTTTCTTT; CDR3: CASSETTFATAFF
D: .; J: TRBJ2-1; V: TRBV11-2; length: 16; size: few; DNA: TGTGCCAGCAGCTCACTAACGGGAACCGACTACAATGAGCAGTTCTTC; CDR3: CASSSLTGTDYNEQFF
D: .; J: TRBJ1-2; V: TRBV5-1; length: 18; size: .; DNA: TGCGCCAGCAGCTTGGAGGTTACTGGGTCGAACGGGATCTATGGCTACACCTTC; CDR3: CASSLEVTGSNGIYGYTF
D: TRBD1; J: TRBJ2-7; V: TRBV4-3; length: 16; size: few; DNA: TGCGCCAGCAGCCAAGATTCCAGGGGGCCGTTGCGCGAGCAGTACTTC; CDR3: CASSQDSRGPLREQYF
D: TRBD1; J: TRBJ2-5; V: TRBV24-1; length: 14; size: .; DNA: TGTGCCACCAGTGATTCCGGGACAGGGGAGACCCAGTACTTC; CDR3: CATSDSGTGETQYF
D: .; J: TRBJ1-1; V: TRBV19; length: 14; size: .; DNA: TGTGCCAGTACCCACTTGGGGACATCCACTGAAGCTTTCTTT; CDR3: CASTHLGTSTEAFF
D: TRBD2; J: TRBJ2-7; V: TRBV6-2/TRBV6-3; length: 18; size: .; DNA: TGTGCCAGCAGCTTCACTTCCTCCGGGACTAGCGCCGACTACGAGCAGTACTTC; CDR3: CASSFTSSGTSADYEQYF
D: .; J: TRBJ2-7; V: TRBV2; length: 14; size: .; DNA: TGTGCCAGCACGGGGAACCGCGGCGTATCCGAGCAGTACTTC; CDR3: CASTGNRGVSEQYF
D: TRBD1; J: TRBJ1-1; V: TRBV7-9; length: 14; size: once; DNA: TGTGCCAGCAAAGTCGGACAGGGAGGGACTGAAGCTTTCTTT; CDR3: CASKVGQGGTEAFF
D: TRBD1; J: TRBJ1-5; V: TRBV7-7; length: 17; size: .; DNA: TGTGCCAGCAGCTTAGCGTGGGACAGGGATAGCAATCAGCCCCAGCATTTT; CDR3: CASSLAWDRDSNQPQHF
D: TRBD1; J: TRBJ2-1; V: TRBV6-5; length: 15; size: .; DNA: TGTGCCAGCAGTCGCCGGGACAGGGCCTACAATGAGCAGTTCTTC; CDR3: CASSRRDRAYNEQFF
D: .; J: TRBJ2-3; V: TRBV7-2; length: 15; size: few; DNA: TGTGCCAGCAGCACCGGGACACCCAGCACAGATACGCAGTATTTT; CDR3: CASSTGTPSTDTQYF
D: .; J: TRBJ1-2; V: TRBV7-9; length: 14; size: .; DNA: TGTGCCAGCAGCGCTACTAATACAGGTTACGGCTACACCTTC; CDR3: CASSATNTGYGYTF
D: .; J: TRBJ1-2; V: TRBV5-1; length: 12; size: .; DNA: TGCGCCAGCAGCTCTGCATCGGTTGGCTACACCTTC; CDR3: CASSSASVGYTF
D: .; J: TRBJ2-7; V: TRBV7-2; length: 15; size: once; DNA: TGTGCCAGCAGCTTAGCAGGGGCAAGGAGCTACGAGCAGTACTTC; CDR3: CASSLAGARSYEQYF
D: .; J: TRBJ1-5; V: TRBV4-3; length: 15; size: few; DNA: TGCGCCAGCAGCCAAGACAGAGGGTTGAATCAGCCCCAGCATTTT; CDR3: CASSQDRGLNQPQHF
D: .; J: TRBJ2-2; V: TRBV7-2; length: 13; size: .; DNA: TGTGCCAGCAGCTTAGTAACTGGCGGGGAGCTGTTTTTT; CDR3: CASSLVTGGELFF
D: .; J: TRBJ2-7; V: TRBV7-9; length: 15; size: .; DNA: TGTGCCAGCAGCCCCGCAGGGACAAGATCCTACGAGCAGTACTTC; CDR3: CASSPAGTRSYEQYF